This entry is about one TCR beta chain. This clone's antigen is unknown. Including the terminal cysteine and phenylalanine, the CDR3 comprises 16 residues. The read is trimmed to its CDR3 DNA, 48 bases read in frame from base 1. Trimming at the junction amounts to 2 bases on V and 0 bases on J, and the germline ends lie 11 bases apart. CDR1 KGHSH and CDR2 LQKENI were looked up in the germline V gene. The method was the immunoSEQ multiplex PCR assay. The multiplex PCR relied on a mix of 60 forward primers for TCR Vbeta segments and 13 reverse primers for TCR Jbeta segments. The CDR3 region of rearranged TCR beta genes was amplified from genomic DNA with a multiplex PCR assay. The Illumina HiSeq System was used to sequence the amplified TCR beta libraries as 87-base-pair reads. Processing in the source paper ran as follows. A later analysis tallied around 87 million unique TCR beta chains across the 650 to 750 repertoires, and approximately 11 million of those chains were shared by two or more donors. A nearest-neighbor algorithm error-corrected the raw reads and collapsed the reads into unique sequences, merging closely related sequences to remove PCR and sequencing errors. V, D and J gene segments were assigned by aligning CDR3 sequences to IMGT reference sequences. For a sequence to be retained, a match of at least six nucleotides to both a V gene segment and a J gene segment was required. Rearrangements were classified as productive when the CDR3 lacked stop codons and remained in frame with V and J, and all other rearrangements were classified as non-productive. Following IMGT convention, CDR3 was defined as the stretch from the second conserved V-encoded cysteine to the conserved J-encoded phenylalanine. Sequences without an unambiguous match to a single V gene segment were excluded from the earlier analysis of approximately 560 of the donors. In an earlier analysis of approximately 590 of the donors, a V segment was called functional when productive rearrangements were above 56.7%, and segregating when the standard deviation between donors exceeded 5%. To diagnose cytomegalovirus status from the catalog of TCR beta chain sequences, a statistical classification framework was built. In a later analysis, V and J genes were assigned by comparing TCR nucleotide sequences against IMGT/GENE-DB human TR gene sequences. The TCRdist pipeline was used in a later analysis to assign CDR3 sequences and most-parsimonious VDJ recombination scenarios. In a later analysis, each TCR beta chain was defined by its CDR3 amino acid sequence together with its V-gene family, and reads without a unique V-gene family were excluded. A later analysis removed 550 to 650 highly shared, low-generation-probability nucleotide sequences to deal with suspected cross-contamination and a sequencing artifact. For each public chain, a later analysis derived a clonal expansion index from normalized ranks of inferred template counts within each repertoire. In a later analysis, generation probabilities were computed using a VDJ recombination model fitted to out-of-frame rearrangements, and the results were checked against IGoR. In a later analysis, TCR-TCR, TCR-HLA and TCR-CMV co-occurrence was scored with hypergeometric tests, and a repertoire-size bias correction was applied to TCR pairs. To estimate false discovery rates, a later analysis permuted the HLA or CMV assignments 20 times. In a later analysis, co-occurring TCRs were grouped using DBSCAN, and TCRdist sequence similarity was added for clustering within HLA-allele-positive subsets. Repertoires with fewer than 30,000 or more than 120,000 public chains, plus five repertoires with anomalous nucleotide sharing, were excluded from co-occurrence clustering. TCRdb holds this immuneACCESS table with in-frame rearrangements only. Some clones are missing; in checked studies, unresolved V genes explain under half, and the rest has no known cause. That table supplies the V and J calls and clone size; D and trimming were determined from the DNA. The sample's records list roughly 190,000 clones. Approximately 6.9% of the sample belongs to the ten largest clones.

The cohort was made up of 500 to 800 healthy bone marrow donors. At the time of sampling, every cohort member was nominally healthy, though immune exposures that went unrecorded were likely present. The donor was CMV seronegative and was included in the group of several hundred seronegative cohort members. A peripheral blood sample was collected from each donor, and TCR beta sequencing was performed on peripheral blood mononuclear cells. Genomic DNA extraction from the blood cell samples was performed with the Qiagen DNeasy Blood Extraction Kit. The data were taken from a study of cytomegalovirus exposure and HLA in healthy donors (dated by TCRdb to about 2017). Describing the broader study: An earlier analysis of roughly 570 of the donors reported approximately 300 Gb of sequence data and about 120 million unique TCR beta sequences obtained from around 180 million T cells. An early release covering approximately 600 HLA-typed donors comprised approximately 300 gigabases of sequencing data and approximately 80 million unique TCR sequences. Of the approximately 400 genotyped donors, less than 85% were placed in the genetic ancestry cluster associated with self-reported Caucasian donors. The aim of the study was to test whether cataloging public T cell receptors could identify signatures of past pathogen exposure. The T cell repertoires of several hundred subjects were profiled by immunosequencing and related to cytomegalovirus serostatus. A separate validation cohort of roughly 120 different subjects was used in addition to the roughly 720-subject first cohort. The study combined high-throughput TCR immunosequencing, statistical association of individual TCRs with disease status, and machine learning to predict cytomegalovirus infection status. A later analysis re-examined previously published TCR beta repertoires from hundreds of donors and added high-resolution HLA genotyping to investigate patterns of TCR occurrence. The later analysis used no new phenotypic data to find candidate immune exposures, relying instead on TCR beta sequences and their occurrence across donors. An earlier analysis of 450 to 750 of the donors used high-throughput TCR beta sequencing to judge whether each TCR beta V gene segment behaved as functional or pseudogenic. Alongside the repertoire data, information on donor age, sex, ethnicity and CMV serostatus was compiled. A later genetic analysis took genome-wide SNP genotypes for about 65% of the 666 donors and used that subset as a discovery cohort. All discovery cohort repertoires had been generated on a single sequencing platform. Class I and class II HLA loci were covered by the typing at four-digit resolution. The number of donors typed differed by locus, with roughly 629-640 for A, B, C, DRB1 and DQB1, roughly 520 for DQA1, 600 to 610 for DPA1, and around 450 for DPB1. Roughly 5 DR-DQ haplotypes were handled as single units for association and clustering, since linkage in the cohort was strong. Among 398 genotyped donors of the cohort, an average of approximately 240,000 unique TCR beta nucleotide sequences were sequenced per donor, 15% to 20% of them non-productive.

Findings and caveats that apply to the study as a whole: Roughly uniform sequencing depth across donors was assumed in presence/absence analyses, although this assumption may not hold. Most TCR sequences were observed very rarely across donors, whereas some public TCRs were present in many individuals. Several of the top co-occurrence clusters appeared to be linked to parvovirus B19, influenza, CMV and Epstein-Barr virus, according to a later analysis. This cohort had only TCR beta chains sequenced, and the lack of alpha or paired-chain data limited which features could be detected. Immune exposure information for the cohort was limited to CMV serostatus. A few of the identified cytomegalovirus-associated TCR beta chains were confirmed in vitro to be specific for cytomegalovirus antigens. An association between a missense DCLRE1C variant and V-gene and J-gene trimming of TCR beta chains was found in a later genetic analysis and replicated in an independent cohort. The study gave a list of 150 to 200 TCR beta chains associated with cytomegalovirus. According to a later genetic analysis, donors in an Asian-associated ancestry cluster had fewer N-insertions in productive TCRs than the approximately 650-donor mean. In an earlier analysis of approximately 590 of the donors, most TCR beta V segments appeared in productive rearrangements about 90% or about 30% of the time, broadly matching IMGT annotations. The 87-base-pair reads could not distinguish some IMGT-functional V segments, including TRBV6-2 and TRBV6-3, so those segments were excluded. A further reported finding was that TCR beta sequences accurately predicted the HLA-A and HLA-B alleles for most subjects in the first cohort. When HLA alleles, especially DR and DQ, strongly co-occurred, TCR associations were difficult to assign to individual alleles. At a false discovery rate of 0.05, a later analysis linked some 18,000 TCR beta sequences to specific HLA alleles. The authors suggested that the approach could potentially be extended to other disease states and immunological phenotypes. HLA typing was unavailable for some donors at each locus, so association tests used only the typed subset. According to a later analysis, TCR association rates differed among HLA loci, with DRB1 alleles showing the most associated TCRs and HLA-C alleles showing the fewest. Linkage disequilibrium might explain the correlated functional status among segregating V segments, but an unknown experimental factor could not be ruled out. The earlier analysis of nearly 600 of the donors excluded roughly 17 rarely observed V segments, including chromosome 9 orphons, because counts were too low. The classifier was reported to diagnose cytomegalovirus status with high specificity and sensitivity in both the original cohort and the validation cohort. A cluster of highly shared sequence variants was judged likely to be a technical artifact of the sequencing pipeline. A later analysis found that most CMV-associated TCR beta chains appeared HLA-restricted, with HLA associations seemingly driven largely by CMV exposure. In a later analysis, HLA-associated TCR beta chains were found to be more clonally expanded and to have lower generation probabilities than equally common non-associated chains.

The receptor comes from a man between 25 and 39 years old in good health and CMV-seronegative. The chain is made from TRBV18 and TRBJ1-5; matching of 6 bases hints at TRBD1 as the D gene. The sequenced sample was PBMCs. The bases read TGTGCCAGCTCACCAACGACAGGTAATAGCAATCAGCCCCAGCATTTT. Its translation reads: CASSPTTGNSNQPQHF.